One T cell receptor beta chain is described in this entry. Its antigen has not been determined. Base qualities are missing; no much larger clone stands one base away. This specimen belongs to a study of OX40 agonist ivuxolimab in advanced cancers. With respect to the entire study: Ivuxolimab was an agonistic, fully human IgG2 monoclonal antibody directed against OX40 (CD134), a costimulatory receptor. Partial responses were achieved by three dose-escalation patients, of whom one had hepatocellular carcinoma and two had cutaneous melanoma. In the dose-escalation cohort, nearly 85% of patients were male, and the mean age was roughly 56 years with a range of 23 to 79. Intravenous ivuxolimab was administered to patients every 2 weeks at six dose levels: 0.01, 0.1, 0.3, 1.5, 3 and 10 mg/kg. The point of sequencing TCRbeta in the periphery was to test whether ivuxolimab changed TCR sequence diversity and drove clonal T-cell expansion. The paper reports the monotherapy dose-escalation portion (N of about 47 patients) of the phase I ivuxolimab trial. Among the 50 to 55 dose-escalation patients, about 20 had hepatocellular carcinoma, about 15 melanoma, 9 renal cell carcinoma and 9 head and neck cancer. Patients were allowed to have had prior anti-PD-1, anti-PD-L1 or anti-CTLA-4 therapy, and approximately 40% of the dose-escalation patients had been treated with checkpoint inhibitors. Study-wide conclusions, independent of this receptor: Low levels of normalized T-cell clonal expansion were also seen in some patients who did not respond. The antigen specificity of the clonally expanded peripheral T cells was not determined. In partial responders in the 0.1-3.0 mg/kg groups, normalized peripheral clonal expansion was found to be among the lowest, especially among CD8+ T cells. After ivuxolimab, expanded clones were on average more numerous among CD8+ T cells than among CD4+ T cells. At doses of 0.1 to 3.0 mg/kg, clonal expansion of both CD4+ and CD8+ blood T cells was observed from baseline to week 6.

The trial excluded patients who had a history of autoimmune disease or who were on systemic immunosuppression. Peripheral blood for TCR sequencing was collected from all dose cohorts at baseline, on cycle 4 day 1, and on cycle 7 day 1. The samples were drawn from a first-in-human, open-label, multicenter phase I dose-escalation trial of ivuxolimab. Adults with locally advanced or metastatic melanoma, renal cell carcinoma, hepatocellular carcinoma or head and neck squamous cell carcinoma were enrolled in the trial. CD4+ and CD8+ T cells were sorted separately from peripheral blood before TCR sequencing. Genomic DNA was extracted from sorted cells for sequencing of the TCRbeta CDR3 region. The immunoSEQ Assay was used to sequence the TCRbeta CDR3 regions. TCRdb limited this immuneACCESS table to in-frame rearrangements with V and J called. A share of clones is missing; checked studies link under half to unresolved V genes, and the rest is unexplained. The sample has about 46,000 clones on record, around nine tenths of them singletons. The ten largest clones represent about 11% of the sample.

The receptor was derived from an adult with an advanced solid tumor such as melanoma, head and neck, liver or kidney cancer. The sample consisted of CD4+ or CD8+ T cells sorted from blood, taken in a trial of the OX40 agonist ivuxolimab.

CDR3 loop: CASSFLANINNEQFF. The DNA sequence follows: TGTGCCAGCAGCTTCCTAGCGAACATAAACAATGAGCAGTTCTTC. The rearranged chain carries TRBV7-2 and TRBJ2-1; TRBD2 could be the D gene, as 6 bases match. CDR1 and CDR2 are read off the germline V gene as SGHTA and FQGNSA. Inclusive of the bounding cysteine and phenylalanine, the CDR3 is 15 residues long. Only the CDR3 part of the read is kept: 45 bases, read in frame from the first base. V gives up 3 bases and J gives up 5 bases, and the segment between their germline ends measures 14 bases. Here the CDR3 is joined to the reference TRBV7-2 and TRBJ2-1 genes, and the full variable domain is: GAGVSQSPSNKVTEKGKDVELRCDPISGHTALYWYRQSLGQGLEFLIYFQGNSAPDKSGLPSDRFSAERTGGSVSTLTIQRTQQEDSAVYLCASSFLANINNEQFFGPGTRLTVL.